A single sample is the source of the 3 T cell receptor beta chains below, sequenced in a study of blood T cell repertoires in COVID-19 (dated by TCRdb to 2020 to 2022). The library was made by the immunoSEQ multiplex PCR assay. TCRdb limited this immuneACCESS table to in-frame rearrangements with V and J called. A share of clones is missing; checked studies link under half to unresolved V genes, and the rest is unexplained. This sample gives some 250,000 clones in total; about 90% of them show up just once. Of the sample, 0.95% to 1.5% is held by the ten largest clones. The source material was PBMCs or T cells enriched from blood (not recorded which). The receptors come from a human donor in a cohort exposed to, infected with or recovered from COVID-19 (not recorded which). The donor label of this sample is uncertain.

With regard to this clone: The same CDR3 can be traced to other DNA sequences in this sample. The V gene is TRBV19, the J gene TRBJ1-5; 9 bases align to TRBD1. Germline V gene data show CDR1 as LNHDA and CDR2 as SQIVND (reference sequence). The V and J ends lost 4 bases and 4 bases, in that order; junction bases with no gene match: 2. The CDR3 is 14 amino acids. The chain's CDR3 is CASSTGQGNQPQHF. DNA for the CDR3: TGTGCCAGTAGTACGGGACAGGGTAATCAGCCCCAGCATTTT.

Comment on this clone: Additional DNA sequences in this sample encode the identical CDR3. CDR3: CAWSVRRDTEAFF. The DNA of the CDR3 is TGTGCCTGGAGTGTACGGAGGGACACTGAAGCTTTCTTT. The chain has TRBV30 and TRBJ1-1; the D is unclear. The CDR3 sequence is 13 residues long. V was trimmed by 0 bases and J by 3 bases, leaving 8 bases between them. The germline CDR1 and CDR2 sequences are GTSNPN and SVGIG (reference sequence). The variable domain in full, completed from reference TRBV30 and TRBJ1-1, reads SQTIHQWPATLVQPVGSPLSLECTVEGTSNPNLYWYRQAAGRGLQLLFYSVGIGQISSEVPQNLSASRPQDRQFILSSKKLLLSDSGFYLCAWSVRRDTEAFFGQGTRLTVV.

In DNA, the CDR3 is TGTGCCAGCAGCTTAGGAGGGACAGGGAGCTCCTACGAGCAGTACTTC. It specifies CASSLGGTGSSYEQYF. This chain joins TRBV13 and TRBJ2-7, with 9 bases that match TRBD1. Germline V gene sequence: CDR1 PRHDT, CDR2 FYEKMQ (reference sequence). The CDR3 extends over 16 amino acids. V lost 0 bases, J lost 0 bases, and 3 bases stayed unmatched.